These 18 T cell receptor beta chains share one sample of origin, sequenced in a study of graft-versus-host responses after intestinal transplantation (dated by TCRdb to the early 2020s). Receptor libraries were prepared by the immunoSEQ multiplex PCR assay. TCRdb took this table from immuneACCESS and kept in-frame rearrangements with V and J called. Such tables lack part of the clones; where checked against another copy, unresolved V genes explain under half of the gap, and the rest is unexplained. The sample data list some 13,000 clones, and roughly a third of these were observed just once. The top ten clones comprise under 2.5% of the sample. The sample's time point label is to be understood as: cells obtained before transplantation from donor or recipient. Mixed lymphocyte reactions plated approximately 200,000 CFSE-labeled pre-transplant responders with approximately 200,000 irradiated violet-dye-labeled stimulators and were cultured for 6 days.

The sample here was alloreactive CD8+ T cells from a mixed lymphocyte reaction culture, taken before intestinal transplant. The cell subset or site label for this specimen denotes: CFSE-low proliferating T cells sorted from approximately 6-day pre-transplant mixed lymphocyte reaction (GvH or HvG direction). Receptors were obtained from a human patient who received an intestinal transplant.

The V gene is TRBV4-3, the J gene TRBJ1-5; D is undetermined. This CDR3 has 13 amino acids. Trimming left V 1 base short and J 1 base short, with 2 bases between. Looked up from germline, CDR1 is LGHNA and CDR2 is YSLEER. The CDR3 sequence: CASSQGSNQPQHF. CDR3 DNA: TGCGCCAGCAGCCAAGGGAGCAATCAGCCCCAGCATTTT.

This CDR3 reads CASSSGGVGSPLHF. In DNA, the CDR3 is TGTGCCAGCAGTTCGGGGGGAGTAGGTTCACCCCTCCACTTT. The V call is TRBV27, the J call TRBJ1-6; D perhaps matches TRBD1 (5 bases). Trimming pared 4 bases from V and 9 bases from J, leaving 13 bases between. Germline loops: CDR1 MNHEY, CDR2 SMNVEV (reference sequence). This CDR3 is 14 amino acids long.

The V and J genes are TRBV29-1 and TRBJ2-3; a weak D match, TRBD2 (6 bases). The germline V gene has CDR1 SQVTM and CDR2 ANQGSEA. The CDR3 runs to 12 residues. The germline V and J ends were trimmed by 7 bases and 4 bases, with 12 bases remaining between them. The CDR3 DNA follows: TGCAGCGCAACGACTAGTCCAGATACGCAGTATTTT. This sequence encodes CSATTSPDTQYF.

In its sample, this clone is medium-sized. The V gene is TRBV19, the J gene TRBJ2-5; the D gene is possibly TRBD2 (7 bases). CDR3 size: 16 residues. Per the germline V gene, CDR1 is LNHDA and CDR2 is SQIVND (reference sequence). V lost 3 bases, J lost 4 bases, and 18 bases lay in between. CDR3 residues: CASSMGGGAPLETQYF. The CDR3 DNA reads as TGTGCCAGTAGTATGGGTGGGGGGGCTCCTTTAGAGACCCAGTACTTC.

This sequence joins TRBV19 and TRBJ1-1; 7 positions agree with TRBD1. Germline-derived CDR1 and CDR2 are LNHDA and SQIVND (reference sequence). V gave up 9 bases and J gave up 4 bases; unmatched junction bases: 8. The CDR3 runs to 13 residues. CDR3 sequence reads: CASGRGLGTEAFF. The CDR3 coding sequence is TGTGCCAGCGGAAGGGGGCTCGGCACTGAAGCTTTCTTT.

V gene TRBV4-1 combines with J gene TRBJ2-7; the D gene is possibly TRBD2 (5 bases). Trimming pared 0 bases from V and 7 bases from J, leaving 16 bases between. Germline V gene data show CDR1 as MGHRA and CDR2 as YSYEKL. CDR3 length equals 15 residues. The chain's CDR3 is CASSQDKSGRREQYF. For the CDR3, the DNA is TGCGCCAGCAGCCAAGATAAATCGGGTAGGAGGGAGCAGTACTTC.

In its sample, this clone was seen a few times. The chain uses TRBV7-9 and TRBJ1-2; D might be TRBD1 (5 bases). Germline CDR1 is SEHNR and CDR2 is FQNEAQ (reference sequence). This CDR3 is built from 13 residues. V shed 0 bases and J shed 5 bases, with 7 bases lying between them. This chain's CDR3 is CASSLAGGYGYTF. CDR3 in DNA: TGTGCCAGCAGCTTAGCGGGGGGGTATGGCTACACCTTC.

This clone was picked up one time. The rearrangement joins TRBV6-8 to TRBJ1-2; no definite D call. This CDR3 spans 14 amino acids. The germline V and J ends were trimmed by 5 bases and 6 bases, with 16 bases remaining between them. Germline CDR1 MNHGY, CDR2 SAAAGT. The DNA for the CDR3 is TGTGCCAGCAGTAGATATAGGTCCCCTAATGGCTACACCTTC. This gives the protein CASSRYRSPNGYTF.

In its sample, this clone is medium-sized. CDR3 residues: CASSEGNSGNTIYF. The CDR3 bases are TGCGCCAGCAGTGAGGGAAACTCTGGAAACACCATATATTTT. The chain has TRBV10-1 and TRBJ1-3, with no clear D. This CDR3 is built from 14 residues. Trimming left V 2 bases short and J 0 bases short, with 5 bases between. Germline CDR1 is WNHNN and CDR2 is SYGVQD (reference sequence).

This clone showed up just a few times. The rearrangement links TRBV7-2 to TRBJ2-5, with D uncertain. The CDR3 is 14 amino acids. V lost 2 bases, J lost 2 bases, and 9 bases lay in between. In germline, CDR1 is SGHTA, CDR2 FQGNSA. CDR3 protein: CASSLFGGQETQYF. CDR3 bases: TGTGCCAGCAGCTTATTCGGTGGTCAAGAGACCCAGTACTTC.

The CDR3 coding sequence is TGTGCCAGCAGCAAAAGGGACGGAAGGAACGAGCAGTACTTC. Its translation is CASSKRDGRNEQYF. The J gene is TRBJ2-7, the V gene TRBV4-2, with D perhaps given as TRBD1 or TRBD2 (5 bases each). Germline CDR1 and CDR2: LGHNA and YNFKEQ. Trimming shortened V by 5 bases and J by 5 bases, and 16 bases separated the two germline ends. The CDR3 consists of 14 residues.

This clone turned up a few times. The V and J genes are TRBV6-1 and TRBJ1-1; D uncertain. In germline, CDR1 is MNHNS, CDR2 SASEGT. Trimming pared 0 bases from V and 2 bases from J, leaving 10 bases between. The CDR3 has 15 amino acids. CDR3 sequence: CASSEAGTLNTEAFF. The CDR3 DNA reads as TGTGCCAGCAGTGAAGCAGGCACACTTAACACTGAAGCTTTCTTT.

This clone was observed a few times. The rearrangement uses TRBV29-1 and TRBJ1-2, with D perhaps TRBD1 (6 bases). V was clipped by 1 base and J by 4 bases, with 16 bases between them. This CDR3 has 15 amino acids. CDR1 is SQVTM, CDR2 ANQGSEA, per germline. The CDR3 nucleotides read TGCAGCGTTGAAGCGGGGGGCGGTGTAACCTATGGCTACACCTTC. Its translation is CSVEAGGGVTYGYTF.

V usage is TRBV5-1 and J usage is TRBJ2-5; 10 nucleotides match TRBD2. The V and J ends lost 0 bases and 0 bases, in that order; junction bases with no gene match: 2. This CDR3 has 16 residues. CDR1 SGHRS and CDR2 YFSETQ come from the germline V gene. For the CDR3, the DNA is TGCGCCAGCAGCTTGGGCCTAGCGGGGGACCAAGAGACCCAGTACTTC. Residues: CASSLGLAGDQETQYF.

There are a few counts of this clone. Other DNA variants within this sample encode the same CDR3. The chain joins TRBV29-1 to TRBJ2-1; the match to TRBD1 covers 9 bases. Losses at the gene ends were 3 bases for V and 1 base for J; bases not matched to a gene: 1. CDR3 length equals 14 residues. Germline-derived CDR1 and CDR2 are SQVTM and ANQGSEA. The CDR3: CSVEGQGSYNEQFF. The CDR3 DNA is TGCAGCGTTGAGGGACAGGGTTCCTACAATGAGCAGTTCTTC.

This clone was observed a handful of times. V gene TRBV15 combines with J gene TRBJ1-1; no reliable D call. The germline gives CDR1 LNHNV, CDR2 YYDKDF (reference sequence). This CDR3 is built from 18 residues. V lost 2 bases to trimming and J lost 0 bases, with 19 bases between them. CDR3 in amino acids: CATSRTAAFTAMNTEAFF. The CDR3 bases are TGTGCCACCAGCAGAACGGCTGCATTCACAGCCATGAACACTGAAGCTTTCTTT.

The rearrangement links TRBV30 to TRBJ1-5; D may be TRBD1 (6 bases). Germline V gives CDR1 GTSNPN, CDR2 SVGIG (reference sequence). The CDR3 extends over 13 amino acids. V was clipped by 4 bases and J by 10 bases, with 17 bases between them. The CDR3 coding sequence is TGTGCCTGGAACCGGGACATTGGGCACCCCCAGCATTTT. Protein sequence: CAWNRDIGHPQHF.

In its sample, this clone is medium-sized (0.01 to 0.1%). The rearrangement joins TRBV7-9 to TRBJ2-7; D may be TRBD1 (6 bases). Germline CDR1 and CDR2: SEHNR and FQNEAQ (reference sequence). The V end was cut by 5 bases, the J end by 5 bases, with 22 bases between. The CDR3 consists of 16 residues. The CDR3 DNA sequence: TGTGCCAGCAGCCGGACACAGGGAAGCCCGGACCACGAGCAGTACTTC. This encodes CASSRTQGSPDHEQYF.